These 29 T cell receptor beta chains were sequenced from one sample in a study of blood T cell repertoires in COVID-19. Clones were read by immunoSEQ multiplex PCR, and TCRdb kept only the in-frame ones, dropping some. The sample contains tens of thousands of clones, more than 85% of which appear only once. The sequencing input was peripheral blood. All receptors derive from a man between 70 and 80 years old with active or convalescent COVID-19.

The chain combines TRBV3-1 (or the pseudogene TRBV3-2) with TRBJ1-1; D is undetermined. This CDR3 comprises 13 residues. Germline lookup yields CDR1 LGHDT and CDR2 YNNKEL (reference sequence). Trimming pared 4 bases from V and 6 bases from J, leaving 12 bases between. In nucleotides, the CDR3 is TGTGCCAGCAGCCCCCGGTACGGGGCTGAAGCTTTCTTT. Protein: CASSPRYGAEAFF.

CDR3 DNA sequence: TGTGCCAGCAGTTCTCCGGGAGGCCGAGTCTATGGCTACACCTTC. Translated, it gives CASSSPGGRVYGYTF. The J gene is TRBJ1-2, the V gene TRBV6-2 or TRBV6-3; unclear D gene. CDR3 length equals 15 residues. The germline CDR1 and CDR2 sequences are MNHEY and SVGEGT. The V gene lost 4 bases and the J gene lost 4 bases, with 16 bases spanning the gap.

This clone was counted a single time. The junction and the germline gene differ at one end; a read error may be behind it. The J gene is TRBJ1-2, the V gene TRBV24-1, with TRBD1 matching 7 bases. Germline values: CDR1 KGHDR, CDR2 SFDVKD. The CDR3 has 12 residues. CDR3 protein: CATSDFTGQFLF. The CDR3 nucleotides read TGTGCCACCAGTGATTTCACGGGACAGTTCCTGTTC.

The count of this clone is one. The CDR3 DNA is TGCAGCGTTTCCGGACAGCTGACAGATACGCAGTATTTT. It codes for CSVSGQLTDTQYF. This sequence joins TRBV29-1 and TRBJ2-3, with D perhaps matching TRBD1 (6 bases). Germline V CDR1 and CDR2: SQVTM, ANQGSEA. Deletions cut 5 bases from V and 3 bases from J, with 12 bases between. This CDR3 is 13 amino acids long.

This chain links TRBV30 with TRBJ1-2; D is perhaps TRBD1 (5 bases). The V end lost 7 bases, the J end lost 2 bases, and 20 bases lay between the germline ends. This CDR3 has 15 amino acids. CDR1 is GTSNPN, CDR2 SVGIG, per germline (reference sequence). The CDR3 region is CASTLDSGRNYGYTF. CDR3 nucleotide sequence: TGTGCCTCTACCCTCGACAGCGGGCGGAACTATGGCTACACCTTC.

V gene TRBV5-4 combines with J gene TRBJ2-6; 12 bases match TRBD1. Germline CDR1 and CDR2: SGHNT and YYREEE (reference sequence). The ends lost 7 bases at V and 3 bases at J; junction bases unmatched: 5. There are 16 residues in the CDR3. CDR3 coding DNA: TGTGCCAGCGGTGGGACAGGGGGCTATGGGGCCAACGTCCTGACTTTC. It encodes CASGGTGGYGANVLTF.

V is TRBV5-1 and J is TRBJ2-1, with 7 bases matching TRBD2. CDR3 length: 15 residues. With V trimmed by 4 bases and J by 4 bases, 8 bases remained unmatched. CDR1 is SGHRS, CDR2 YFSETQ, per germline. CDR3 loop: CASSRSGENYNEQFF. CDR3 coding DNA: TGCGCCAGCAGCCGCAGCGGGGAAAATTACAATGAGCAGTTCTTC.

This chain joins TRBV6-6 and TRBJ2-2; D is perhaps TRBD2 (5 bases). Trimming left V 0 bases short and J 6 bases short, with 11 bases between. Germline V CDR1 and CDR2: MNHNY, SVGAGI (reference sequence). The CDR3 runs 15 residues. DNA of the CDR3: TGTGCCAGCAGTTACTCGCCGAGGGTCCCCGGGGAGCTGTTTTTT. The encoded protein is CASSYSPRVPGELFF.

This clone was seen once. The chain recombines TRBV19 with TRBJ2-7; TRBD1 is a possible D gene (6 bases). There are 15 residues in the CDR3. CDR1 and CDR2 from the germline V gene are LNHDA and SQIVND (reference sequence). The V gene lost 7 bases and the J gene lost 6 bases, with 22 bases spanning the gap. The CDR3 region is CASKRSDTGPAEQYF. CDR3 DNA sequence: TGTGCCAGTAAGAGGTCGGATACAGGGCCCGCCGAGCAGTACTTC.

This clone was seen only once. V usage is TRBV29-1 and J usage is TRBJ1-1, with D maybe TRBD1 (6 bases). The CDR3 sequence is 13 residues long. Germline CDR1 and CDR2: SQVTM and ANQGSEA. V was trimmed by 4 bases and J by 7 bases, leaving 16 bases between them. The CDR3 nucleotides read TGCAGCGTTGTCGGAGGGGGGGAAATTGAAGCTTTCTTT. Translated: CSVVGGGEIEAFF.

The J gene is TRBJ1-4, the V gene TRBV28; D remains unclear. The CDR3 runs 15 residues. V was cut by 3 bases and J by 4 bases, with 12 bases left in between. In germline, CDR1 is MDHEN, CDR2 SYDVKM. The CDR3 nucleotides read TGTGCCAGCAGTTTTTTGAGGTTAGGTAATGAAAAACTGTTTTTT. Protein sequence: CASSFLRLGNEKLFF.

The gene calls are TRBV24-1 and TRBJ1-5, with 12 bases lining up with TRBD1. The length of the CDR3 is 16 residues. V trimming: 4 bases; J trimming: 8 bases; junction bases outside the gene matches: 8. Germline CDR1 KGHDR, CDR2 SFDVKD. The CDR3 region has the DNA TGTGCCACCAGTGACACGGGACAGGGGGCCGGGGAGCCCCAGCATTTT. Translated, it gives CATSDTGQGAGEPQHF.

The chain combines TRBV9 with TRBJ2-2; D is undetermined. The CDR3 extends over 17 amino acids. With 1 base removed from V and 6 bases from J, the gap between germline ends came to 19 bases. Germline V CDR1 and CDR2: SGDLS, YYNGEE. In DNA, the CDR3 is TGTGCCAGCAGCGTATCGGCCGGAACCCGGAGCGCCGGGGAGCTGTTTTTT. The encoded protein is CASSVSAGTRSAGELFF.

This clone was recorded a few times. The rearrangement links TRBV7-8 to TRBJ1-5, with a tentative D call TRBD1 (6 bases). Between the trimmed V and J ends, which lost 3 bases and 1 base, there was a span of 10 bases. Germline CDR1 SGHVS, CDR2 FQNEAQ. The CDR3 runs to 15 residues. For the CDR3, the DNA is TGTGCCAGCAGCTTGGGGACACCGAGCAATCAGCCCCAGCATTTT. Its translation is CASSLGTPSNQPQHF. The variable domain in full, with the rest retrieved from reference TRBV7-8 and TRBJ1-5, is GAGVSQSPRYKVAKRGQDVALRCDPISGHVSLFWYQQALGQGPEFLTYFQNEAQLDKSGLPSDRFFAERPEGSVSTLKIQRTQQEDSAVYLCASSLGTPSNQPQHFGDGTRLSIL.

The chain uses TRBV7-2 and TRBJ1-1; D not resolved. V gave up 0 bases and J gave up 10 bases, with 12 bases separating them. CDR1 SGHTA and CDR2 FQGNSA come from the germline V gene. The CDR3 is made up of 13 amino acids. CDR3 DNA: TGTGCCAGCAGCTTAGCGACTATCGGAGGAGCTTTCTTT. The encoded protein is CASSLATIGGAFF.

The chain combines TRBV24-1 with TRBJ2-5; TRBD2 matches at 7 bases. Trimming at V came to 3 bases and at J to 4 bases, leaving 10 bases not matched to a gene. CDR1 and CDR2 from the germline V gene are KGHDR and SFDVKD. The CDR3 is 16 amino acids. This CDR3 reads CATSDPTPSGAETQYF. The CDR3 nucleotides read TGTGCCACCAGTGATCCTACCCCTAGCGGAGCAGAGACCCAGTACTTC.

The chain has TRBV5-5 and TRBJ1-3; maybe TRBD1 (6 bases). Deletions cut 0 bases from V and 3 bases from J, with 13 bases between. Germline values: CDR1 SGHKS, CDR2 YYEKEE (reference sequence). The CDR3 is made up of 16 amino acids. CDR3 coding DNA: TGTGCCAGCAGCTTGGGGTCCGGGGGGCTTGGAAACACCATATATTTT. This sequence encodes CASSLGSGGLGNTIYF.

V is TRBV6-2 or TRBV6-3 and J is TRBJ2-1; TRBD2 matches 10 bases. The V segment lost 4 bases and the J segment 14 bases; nucleotides outside the gene matches: 14. CDR1 is MNHEY, CDR2 SVGEGT, per germline. The CDR3 extends over 15 amino acids. The CDR3 sequence: CASSLPPASGRRKFF. The CDR3 coding sequence is TGTGCCAGCAGTTTGCCCCCGGCTAGCGGGAGAAGGAAGTTCTTC.

The chain carries TRBV4-1 and TRBJ2-3; D ambiguous. The CDR3 runs 13 residues. The V gene's germline CDR1 is MGHRA and CDR2 YSYEKL. V was shortened by 6 bases and J by 6 bases, with 13 bases between the two germline ends. The CDR3 nucleotides are TGCGCCAGCAGGGGTGCCGCGGCCGATACGCAGTATTTT. Amino acids: CASRGAAADTQYF.

The chain combines TRBV5-1 with TRBJ2-7; D may be TRBD1 (5 bases). This CDR3 region has 15 residues. The germline gives CDR1 SGHRS, CDR2 YFSETQ. V dropped 0 bases and J dropped 5 bases, with 15 bases sitting between them. The CDR3 DNA reads TGCGCCAGCAGCTTGGGCCAACCAGGGTTCGACGAGCAGTACTTC. Translation gives CASSLGQPGFDEQYF.

The gene calls are TRBV12-5 and TRBJ1-1, with D maybe TRBD1 (5 bases). Germline V gene sequence: CDR1 LGHNT, CDR2 FRNRAP. Trimming pared 6 bases from V and 3 bases from J, leaving 8 bases between. The CDR3 spans 12 residues. CDR3 nucleotide sequence: TGTGCTAGTGGATCGACAGACACTGAAGCTTTCTTT. As protein: CASGSTDTEAFF.

V and J are TRBV19 and TRBJ2-1, with TRBD2 matching 10 bases. The V segment lost 4 bases and the J segment 2 bases; nucleotides outside the gene matches: 2. CDR1 and CDR2 from the germline V gene are LNHDA and SQIVND (reference sequence). The CDR3 runs to 15 residues. The CDR3 spells CASSKREGTYNEQFF. In nucleotides, the CDR3 is TGTGCCAGTAGTAAGCGGGAGGGTACCTACAATGAGCAGTTCTTC.

The chain uses TRBV3-1 (or the pseudogene TRBV3-2) and TRBJ2-1, with TRBD1 identical over 7 bases. With 3 bases clipped from V and 10 bases from J, the junction kept 12 bases outside the gene matches. This CDR3 region has 15 residues. Germline CDR1 LGHDT, CDR2 YNNKEL (reference sequence). The CDR3: CASSQTGTVGREQFF. CDR3 DNA sequence: TGTGCCAGCAGCCAGACCGGGACAGTAGGTAGGGAGCAGTTCTTC.

V usage is TRBV6-1 and J usage is TRBJ2-7, with D unresolved. Germline CDR1 is MNHNS and CDR2 is SASEGT. The ends were cut back, 4 bases at V and 2 bases at J, with 24 bases in the middle. The CDR3 is 18 residues long. For the CDR3, the DNA is TGTGCCAGCAGTGCCTGGCAGTTCCCCATTCAGAAAACCTACGAGCAGTACTTC. It yields the protein CASSAWQFPIQKTYEQYF.

This clone has only one observation. This rearrangement joins TRBV28 to TRBJ2-7, with 9 bases aligning to TRBD2. Germline V gene sequence: CDR1 MDHEN, CDR2 SYDVKM. V trimming: 4 bases; J trimming: 3 bases; junction bases outside the gene matches: 4. The CDR3 loop spans 14 amino acids. The CDR3 protein is CASSSSGTHYEQYF. CDR3 coding DNA: TGTGCCAGCAGTTCTAGCGGGACCCACTACGAGCAGTACTTC.

CDR3 sequence (DNA): TGTGCCAGCAGTTTATTAGCGGGAGGACCCTACGAGCAGTACTTC. It translates to CASSLLAGGPYEQYF. The chain combines TRBV27 with TRBJ2-7, with 10 bases matching TRBD2. Looked up from germline, CDR1 is MNHEY and CDR2 is SMNVEV (reference sequence). V shed 1 base and J 2 bases; nucleotides not matched to a gene: 2. This CDR3 comprises 15 residues.

This clone was detected only once. The rearrangement links TRBV15 to TRBJ1-2; D is perhaps TRBD1 (6 bases). The V end lost 4 bases, the J end lost 4 bases, and 13 bases lay between the germline ends. In germline, CDR1 is LNHNV, CDR2 YYDKDF (reference sequence). The CDR3 totals 14 residues. CDR3 in amino acids: CATSIGGGPYGYTF. Here the CDR3 DNA reads TGTGCCACCAGCATAGGGGGGGGACCCTATGGCTACACCTTC.

CDR3 region: CASSLVGGAAYEQYF. CDR3 coding DNA: TGCGCCAGCAGCTTGGTCGGGGGTGCAGCCTACGAGCAGTACTTC. The chain has TRBV5-1 and TRBJ2-7, with D possibly being TRBD2 (6 bases). Trimming cost V 0 bases and J 2 bases, with 12 bases left between them. Germline CDR1 is SGHRS and CDR2 is YFSETQ. The CDR3 has 15 residues.

The gene calls are TRBV19 and TRBJ2-1; a possible D gene is TRBD1 (5 bases). The CDR3 extends over 14 amino acids. The germline CDR1 and CDR2 sequences are LNHDA and SQIVND (reference sequence). V lost 5 bases and J 10 bases, leaving 18 bases between the germline ends. This chain's CDR3 is CASSERAGYREQFF. CDR3 nucleotide sequence: TGTGCCAGTAGTGAACGGGCAGGGTATCGCGAGCAGTTCTTC.